This T cell receptor (beta chain) was recorded in a study of cytomegalovirus exposure and HLA in healthy donors. Study results and caveats: In an earlier analysis, productive rearrangement rates for most beta V segments clustered near 87% or 30%.

Vbeta (60) and Jbeta (13) primers were used in the PCR. The authors' processing: In a later analysis, the count reached 82 million or so unique TCR beta chains, with approximately 10 million shared. The table came from immunoSEQ multiplex PCR; TCRdb's copy has only in-frame clones and leaves some out. V and J calls and clone size are those listed in that table; D and trimming were worked out from the DNA. Its table lists approximately 38,000 clones. Note on this clone: As yet, its antigen is unknown.

Germline V gene sequence: CDR1 SGHDN, CDR2 FVKESK. The V gene end was trimmed by 0 bases and the J gene end by 0 bases; junction bases not matched to a gene: 6. This CDR3 spans 18 amino acids. As for the donors, each was a healthy bone marrow donor. These donors counted as nominally healthy when sampled, but unrecorded immune exposures were likely. This sequence joins TRBV14 and TRBJ2-3; 10 positions match TRBD2. Sequencing was carried out using PBMCs. The TCR was taken from a middle-aged man in good health and CMV-seropositive. The CDR3 DNA reads TGTGCCAGCAGCCAAGATGTCCTAGCGGGAGCCAGCACAGATACGCAGTATTTT. This codes for CASSQDVLAGASTDTQYF. Variable domain in full (rest from reference TRBV14 and TRBJ2-3): EAGVTQFPSHSVIEKGQTVTLRCDPISGHDNLYWYRRVMGKEIKFLLHFVKESKQDESGMPNNRFLAERTGGTYSTLKVQPAELEDSGVYFCASSQDVLAGASTDTQYFGPGTRLTVL.